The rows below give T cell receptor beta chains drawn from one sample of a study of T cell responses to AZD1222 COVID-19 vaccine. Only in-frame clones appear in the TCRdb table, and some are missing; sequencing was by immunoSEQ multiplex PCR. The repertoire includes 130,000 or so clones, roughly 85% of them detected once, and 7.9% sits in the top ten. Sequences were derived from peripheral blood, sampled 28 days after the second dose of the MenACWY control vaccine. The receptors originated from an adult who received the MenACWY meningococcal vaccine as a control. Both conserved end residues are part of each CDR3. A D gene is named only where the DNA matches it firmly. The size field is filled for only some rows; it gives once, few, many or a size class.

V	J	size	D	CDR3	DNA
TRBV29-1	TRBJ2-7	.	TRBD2	CSVVLREVPGEQYF	TGCAGCGTTGTGTTGCGGGAGGTCCCCGGGGAGCAGTACTTC
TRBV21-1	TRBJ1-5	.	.	CASTLRGQPQHF	TGTGCCAGCACCCTACGGGGACAGCCCCAGCATTTT
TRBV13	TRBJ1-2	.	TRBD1	CASSLGQGEDYGYTF	TGTGCCAGCAGCTTGGGACAGGGGGAAGACTATGGCTACACCTTC
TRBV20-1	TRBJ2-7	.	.	CSASGPSGEQYF	TGCAGTGCTAGTGGCCCCTCGGGCGAGCAGTACTTC
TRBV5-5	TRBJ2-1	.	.	CASSLRLSRPNEQFF	TGTGCCAGCAGCCTCAGGCTTTCTCGGCCCAATGAGCAGTTCTTC
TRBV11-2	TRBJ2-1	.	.	CASSSDARYNEQFF	TGTGCCAGCAGCTCCGACGCCAGATACAATGAGCAGTTCTTC
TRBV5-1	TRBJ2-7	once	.	CASSLVISYEQYF	TGCGCCAGCAGCTTGGTCATTTCCTACGAGCAGTACTTC
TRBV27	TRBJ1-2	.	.	CASSLLGFGYTF	TGTGCCAGCAGTTTATTGGGGTTCGGCTACACCTTC
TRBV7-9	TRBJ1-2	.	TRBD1	CASSLGTGVSYGYTF	TGTGCCAGCAGCTTAGGAACAGGGGTGAGCTATGGCTACACCTTC
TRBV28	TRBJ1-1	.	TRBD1	CASRTGGVQAFF	TGTGCCAGCAGAACAGGGGGCGTTCAAGCTTTCTTT
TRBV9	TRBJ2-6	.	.	CASSVAGSGANVLTF	TGTGCCAGCAGCGTAGCAGGCTCTGGGGCCAACGTCCTGACTTTC
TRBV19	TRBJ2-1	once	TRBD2	CASSTPWTSREQFF	TGTGCCAGTAGTACACCCTGGACTAGCAGAGAGCAGTTCTTC
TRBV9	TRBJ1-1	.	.	CASSVAGLGAEAFF	TGTGCCAGCAGCGTCGCAGGGCTCGGTGCTGAAGCTTTCTTT
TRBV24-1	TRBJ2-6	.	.	CATSEHTTSGANVLTF	TGTGCCACCAGTGAGCATACAACGTCAGGGGCCAACGTCCTGACTTTC
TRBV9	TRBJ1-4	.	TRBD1	CASSMGQPNEKLFF	TGTGCCAGCAGCATGGGACAGCCTAATGAAAAACTGTTTTTT
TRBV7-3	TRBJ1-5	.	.	CASSAGYNQPQHF	TGTGCCAGCAGCGCCGGATACAATCAGCCCCAGCATTTT
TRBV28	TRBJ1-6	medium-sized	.	CASSLPRSHSPLHF	TGTGCCAGCAGTTTACCCAGGTCGCATTCACCCCTCCACTTT
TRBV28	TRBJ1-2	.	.	CASSLGELGYTF	TGTGCCAGCAGTTTGGGGGAGCTGGGCTACACCTTC
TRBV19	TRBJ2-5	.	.	CASAYDAQETQYF	TGTGCCAGTGCGTACGACGCCCAAGAGACCCAGTACTTC
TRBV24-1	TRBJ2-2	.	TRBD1	CATSDSRGLGELFF	TGTGCCACCAGTGATAGCAGGGGGCTGGGGGAGCTGTTTTTT
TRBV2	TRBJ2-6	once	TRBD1	CASRDRGPGANVLTF	TGTGCCAGCAGGGACAGGGGGCCTGGGGCCAACGTCCTGACTTTC
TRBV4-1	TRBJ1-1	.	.	CASSRVTGGTEAFF	TGCGCCAGCAGCCGAGTTACCGGTGGAACTGAAGCTTTCTTT
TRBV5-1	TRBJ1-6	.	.	CASSLAGTENSPLHF	TGCGCCAGCAGCTTGGCTGGGACGGAAAATTCACCCCTCCACTTT
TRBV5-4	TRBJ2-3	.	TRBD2	CASSPGGLARLDTQYF	TGTGCCAGCAGCCCGGGGGGACTAGCTCGACTAGATACGCAGTATTTT
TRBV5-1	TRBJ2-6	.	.	CASSLTVSGANVLTF	TGCGCCAGCAGCTTGACGGTCTCTGGGGCCAACGTCCTGACTTTC
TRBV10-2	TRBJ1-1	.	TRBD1	CASSDRGNTEAFF	TGCGCCAGCAGCGACAGGGGGAACACTGAAGCTTTCTTT
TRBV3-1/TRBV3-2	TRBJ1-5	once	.	CASSLASNQPQHF	TGTGCCAGCAGCCTTGCAAGCAATCAGCCCCAGCATTTT
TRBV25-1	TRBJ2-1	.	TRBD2	CASRTSGGHNEQFF	TGTGCCAGCCGGACTAGCGGGGGGCACAATGAGCAGTTCTTC
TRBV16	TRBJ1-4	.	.	CASSKGTGEKLFF	TGTGCCAGCAGCAAGGGTACAGGGGAAAAACTGTTTTTT
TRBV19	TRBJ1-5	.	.	CASRKPLINQPQHF	TGTGCCAGTAGGAAGCCGTTGATTAATCAGCCCCAGCATTTT
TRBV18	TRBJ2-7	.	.	CASSPLGPGVGHRSYEQYF	TGTGCCAGCTCACCCCTCGGCCCGGGAGTTGGTCATCGCTCCTACGAGCAGTACTTC
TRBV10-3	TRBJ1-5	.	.	CAISRFEGSNQPQHF	TGTGCCATCAGTCGTTTCGAGGGTAGCAATCAGCCCCAGCATTTT
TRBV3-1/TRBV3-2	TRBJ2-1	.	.	CASSQEWGTNEQFF	TGTGCCAGCAGCCAAGAGTGGGGGACCAATGAGCAGTTCTTC
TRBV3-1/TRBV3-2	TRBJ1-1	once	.	CASSQDLPSMNTEAFF	TGTGCCAGCAGCCAAGATCTCCCCTCCATGAACACTGAAGCTTTCTTT
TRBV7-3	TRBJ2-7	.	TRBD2	CASSLSGGYEQYF	TGTGCCAGCAGCTTAAGCGGGGGCTACGAGCAGTACTTC
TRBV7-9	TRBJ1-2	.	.	CASSDRDGYTF	TGTGCCAGCAGCGATCGTGATGGCTACACCTTC
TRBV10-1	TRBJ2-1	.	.	CASSGGYNEQFF	TGCGCCAGCAGTGGTGGCTACAATGAGCAGTTCTTC
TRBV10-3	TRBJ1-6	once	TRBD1	CAISAAGTGNSPLHF	TGTGCCATCAGTGCAGCCGGGACAGGCAATTCACCCCTCCACTTT
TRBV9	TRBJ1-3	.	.	CASSPYPGGNAGNTIYF	TGTGCCAGCAGCCCTTACCCGGGGGGCAATGCTGGAAACACCATATATTTT
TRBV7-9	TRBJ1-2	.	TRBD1	CASSLRDRYGYTF	TGTGCCAGCAGCTTAAGGGACAGATATGGCTACACCTTC
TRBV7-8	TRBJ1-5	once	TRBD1	CASSLGKPGQGYNQPQHF	TGTGCCAGCAGCTTAGGAAAACCGGGACAGGGGTACAATCAGCCCCAGCATTTT
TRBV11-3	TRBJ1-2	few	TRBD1	CASSLDSGQDEDGYTF	TGTGCCAGCAGCTTAGATTCAGGACAGGATGAAGATGGCTACACCTTC
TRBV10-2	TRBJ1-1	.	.	CASRRDRYTEAFF	TGCGCCAGCAGGAGGGACCGCTACACTGAAGCTTTCTTT
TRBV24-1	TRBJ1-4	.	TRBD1	CATSDVPGQGVEKLFF	TGTGCCACCAGTGATGTACCGGGACAGGGGGTTGAAAAACTGTTTTTT
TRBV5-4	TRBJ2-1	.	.	CASSPSRGEQFF	TGTGCCAGCAGCCCGTCGAGGGGTGAGCAGTTCTTC
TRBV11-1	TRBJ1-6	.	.	CASRRLGNSPLHF	TGTGCCAGCAGAAGGTTGGGGAATTCACCCCTCCACTTT
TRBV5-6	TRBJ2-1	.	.	CASSSRTPYNEQFF	TGTGCCAGCAGCTCCCGTACGCCGTACAATGAGCAGTTCTTC